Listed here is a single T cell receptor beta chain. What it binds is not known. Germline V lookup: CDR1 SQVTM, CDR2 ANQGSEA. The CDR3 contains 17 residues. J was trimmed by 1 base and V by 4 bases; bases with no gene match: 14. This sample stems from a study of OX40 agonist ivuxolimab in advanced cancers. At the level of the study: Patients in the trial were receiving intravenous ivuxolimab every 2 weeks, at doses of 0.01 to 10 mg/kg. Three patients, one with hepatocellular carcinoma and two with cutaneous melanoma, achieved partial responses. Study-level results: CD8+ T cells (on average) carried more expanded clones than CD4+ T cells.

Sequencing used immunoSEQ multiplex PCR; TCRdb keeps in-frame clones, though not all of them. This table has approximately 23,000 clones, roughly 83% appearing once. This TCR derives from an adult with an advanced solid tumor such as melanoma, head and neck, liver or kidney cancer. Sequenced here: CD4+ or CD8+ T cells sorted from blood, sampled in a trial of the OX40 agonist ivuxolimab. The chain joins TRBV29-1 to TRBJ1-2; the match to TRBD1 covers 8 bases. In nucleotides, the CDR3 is TGCAGCGTTGGACACTGGCAGGGGGCGCCCCTTAACTATGGCTACACCTTC. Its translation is CSVGHWQGAPLNYGYTF.